The sequence of this TCR beta chain was determined in a study of T cells after yellow fever vaccination. Study in general: Those fractions that held only low numbers of cells were prepared using the SMART-Seq v4 Ultra Low Input RNA kit.

Per germline, CDR1 SGHVS and CDR2 FQNEAQ. There are 17 residues in the CDR3. V lost 5 bases, J lost 6 bases, and 12 bases stayed unmatched. UMIs and a universal primer site were added when TCR cDNA was made by 5'RACE template switching. TCRdb re-called the 5' RACE reads through MiXCR, storing one row per CDR3 protein. The table has about 60,000 distinct CDR3 sequences, approximately 7% seen once. The sample in question was CD8+ T cells sorted from PBMCs, obtained on the day of the first yellow fever vaccination. The gene calls are TRBV7-8 and TRBJ2-2; 10 bases agree with TRBD2. The clonotype was recovered from a man aged 18 to 30 who received the YFV17D yellow fever vaccine. In DNA, the CDR3 is TGTGCCAGCAGCCTCATTAGCGGGGGGAAGTTGGCCGGGGAGCTGTTTTTT. It encodes CASSLISGGKLAGELFF.